The next 17 T cell receptor beta chains were all read from a single sample in a study of cytomegalovirus exposure and HLA in healthy donors. Method: immunoSEQ multiplex PCR; TCRdb's copy keeps in-frame clones and lacks some. The sample yields roughly 200,000 clones, about nine tenths seen once. The sample comprised PBMCs. The receptor source for this set is a man aged 25 to 40 in good health and CMV-seropositive.

The chain uses TRBV19 and TRBJ2-3; 12 nucleotides line up with TRBD2. Germline V gives CDR1 LNHDA, CDR2 SQIVND (reference sequence). With V trimmed by 6 bases and J by 5 bases, 9 bases remained unmatched. CDR3 length: 16 amino acids. CDR3 residues: CASSSGLAGLRDTQYF. The CDR3 DNA follows: TGTGCCAGTAGCAGCGGACTAGCGGGATTAAGAGATACGCAGTATTTT.

This sequence joins TRBV4-1 and TRBJ1-3; D remains unclear. V shed 0 bases and J shed 1 base, with 4 bases lying between them. The CDR3 consists of 14 residues. Germline values: CDR1 MGHRA, CDR2 YSYEKL. The CDR3 loop is CASSQERSGNTIYF. CDR3 coding DNA: TGCGCCAGCAGCCAAGAACGTTCTGGAAACACCATATATTTT.

The chain is built from TRBV19 and TRBJ1-2, with 7 bases lining up with TRBD1. V shed 7 bases and J 5 bases; nucleotides not matched to a gene: 10. The CDR3 covers 14 residues. The germline V gene has CDR1 LNHDA and CDR2 SQIVND (reference sequence). CDR3 protein: CASIKGAGRYGYTF. The CDR3 DNA reads as TGTGCCAGTATTAAGGGGGCAGGACGGTATGGCTACACCTTC.

The chain uses TRBV5-6 and TRBJ1-2; 7 positions match TRBD1. The V gene's germline CDR1 is SGHDT and CDR2 YYEEEE. V shed 2 bases, J shed 4 bases, and the junction held 2 bases outside the gene matches. The CDR3 consists of 13 residues. CDR3 loop: CASSLQGSYGYTF. The CDR3, as DNA: TGTGCCAGCAGCTTACAGGGGAGCTATGGCTACACCTTC.

This clone was picked up one time. V and J are TRBV5-4 and TRBJ2-5, with TRBD1 as a possible D gene (5 bases). Germline values: CDR1 SGHNT, CDR2 YYREEE (reference sequence). The V end lost 3 bases, the J end lost 2 bases, and 11 bases lay between the germline ends. The CDR3 sequence is 14 residues long. CDR3 DNA: TGTGCCAGCAGCTCACAGGTCACACAAGAGACCCAGTACTTC. Amino acid sequence: CASSSQVTQETQYF.

The chain employs TRBV5-1 and TRBJ1-5; TRBD1 might be the D (5 bases). Germline CDR1 SGHRS, CDR2 YFSETQ. The CDR3 is 13 amino acids. V was clipped by 4 bases and J by 4 bases, with 9 bases between them. CDR3 DNA: TGCGCCAGCAGCCCAAGGGGTAATCAGCCCCAGCATTTT. It is translated as CASSPRGNQPQHF.

The genes are TRBV6-5 and TRBJ2-3; TRBD2 matches at 12 bases. The CDR3 is 15 residues long. V lost 11 bases to trimming and J lost 6 bases; unmatched junction nucleotides: 12. The germline V gene encodes CDR1 MNHEY and CDR2 SVGAGI. This CDR3 reads CAFLDPLAGGDTQYF. The CDR3 DNA reads TGTGCCTTCCTCGACCCACTAGCGGGGGGTGATACGCAGTATTTT.

The chain has TRBV5-6 and TRBJ1-5, with D maybe TRBD1 (5 bases). Germline-derived CDR1 and CDR2 are SGHDT and YYEEEE. This CDR3 has 12 residues. Trimming removed 4 bases from V and 15 bases from J, with 17 bases in between. The CDR3 DNA reads TGTGCCAGCAGCCATTCGGGCAGGGTTTTGCATTTT. This sequence encodes CASSHSGRVLHF.

The CDR3 DNA follows: TGTGCCAGCAGTCCCCATTTTAGCACAGATACGCAGTATTTT. Translated, it gives CASSPHFSTDTQYF. The chain is built from TRBV2 and TRBJ2-3; D uncertain. CDR3 length equals 14 residues. The germline V gene has CDR1 SNHLY and CDR2 FYNNEI. Trimming cost V 5 bases and J 0 bases, with 9 bases left between them.

The genes are TRBV11-2 and TRBJ2-3; possibly TRBD1 for D (7 bases). The germline gives CDR1 SGHAT, CDR2 FQNNGV. V lost 5 bases and J lost 3, with 18 bases in between. This CDR3 region has 16 residues. CDR3 protein: CASSRKGASVTDTQYF. As DNA, the CDR3 is TGTGCCAGCAGCCGTAAGGGGGCTAGCGTGACAGATACGCAGTATTTT.

This clone has a handful of counts. The V and J genes are TRBV11-3 and TRBJ1-6; D gene unclear. Germline CDR1 SGHNT, CDR2 YENEEA. The ends were cut back, 5 bases at V and 10 bases at J, with 6 bases in the middle. The CDR3 is 11 residues long. CDR3 bases: TGTGCCAGCAGCCCCCTCTCACCCCTCCACTTT. Its protein product is CASSPLSPLHF. The full variable domain, its missing parts supplied by reference TRBV11-3 and TRBJ1-6, is EAGVVQSPRYKIIEKKQPVAFWCNPISGHNTLYWYLQNLGQGPELLIRYENEEAVDDSQLPKDRFSAERLKGVDSTLKIQPAELGDSAVYLCASSPLSPLHFGNGTRLTVT.

This chain uses TRBV18 with TRBJ1-4; 9 nucleotides agree with TRBD1. V shed 2 bases, J shed 7 bases, and the junction held 2 bases outside the gene matches. The germline V gene encodes CDR1 KGHSH and CDR2 LQKENI. CDR3 length equals 14 residues. This chain's CDR3 is CASSPGQGFEKLFF. The CDR3 bases are TGTGCCAGCTCACCAGGACAGGGGTTTGAAAAACTGTTTTTT.

This chain joins TRBV11-2 and TRBJ2-1; 8 positions agree with TRBD1. This CDR3 spans 14 amino acids. CDR1 and CDR2 from the germline V gene are SGHAT and FQNNGV. V gave up 5 bases and J gave up 5 bases; unmatched junction bases: 5. For the CDR3, the DNA is TGTGCCAGCAGCCGACAGGGGTTGGACAATGAGCAGTTCTTC. Protein product: CASSRQGLDNEQFF.

This clone was counted between two and nine times. The CDR3 region is CASSLEDISYEQYF. The CDR3 bases are TGTGCCAGCAGCTTAGAGGACATCTCCTACGAGCAGTACTTC. The chain couples TRBV7-9 to TRBJ2-7; weak D call: TRBD1 (5 bases). The V end lost 1 base, the J end lost 0 bases, and 7 bases lay between the germline ends. Per the germline V gene, CDR1 is SEHNR and CDR2 is FQNEAQ (reference sequence). This CDR3 contains 14 residues. Combining the CDR3 with reference TRBV7-9 and TRBJ2-7 gives the whole variable domain DTGVSQNPRHKITKRGQNVTFRCDPISEHNRLYWYRQTLGQGPEFLTYFQNEAQLEKSRLLSDRFSAERPKGSFSTLEIQRTEQGDSAMYLCASSLEDISYEQYFGPGTRLTVT.

The rearrangement uses TRBV6-1 and TRBJ1-5, with 8 bases matching TRBD1. This CDR3 is 14 amino acids long. In germline, CDR1 is MNHNS, CDR2 SASEGT. Trimming took 7 bases from V and 9 from J; bases not matched to a gene: 11. CDR3 loop: CASNRDRSGRPQHF. DNA of the CDR3: TGTGCCAGCAACCGGGACAGGTCCGGTAGGCCCCAGCATTTT.

This clone was detected once. The chain couples TRBV11-3 to TRBJ2-1; D perhaps matches TRBD1 (5 bases). The CDR3 consists of 15 residues. CDR1 and CDR2 from the germline V gene are SGHNT and YENEEA. Trimming cost V 5 bases and J 5 bases, with 16 bases left between them. DNA of the CDR3: TGTGCCAGCAGCCTCTATTCACGACAGAACAATGAGCAGTTCTTC. Its protein is CASSLYSRQNNEQFF.

The chain has TRBV2 and TRBJ2-5, with 7 bases identical to TRBD1. The CDR3 has 16 amino acids. The trim removed 1 base at V and 3 bases at J, leaving 8 bases unmatched. Per the germline V gene, CDR1 is SNHLY and CDR2 is FYNNEI. CDR3 sequence (DNA): TGTGCCAGCAGTGAAGAGATCGCAGGGGGAAAAGAGACCCAGTACTTC. Its protein is CASSEEIAGGKETQYF.